These T cell receptor beta chains were read from a single sample in a study of blood T cells in healthy people across ages. TCRdb called the 5' RACE reads again in MiXCR, with one record for every CDR3 protein. This sample yields fewer than 700,000 distinct CDR3 sequences, of which 35% to 50% are seen a single time; roughly 30% belongs to the top ten. The sequenced sample was blood. The receptors come from a man older than 75 in good health. Both conserved end residues are part of each CDR3. A D gene is named only where the DNA matches it firmly. A clone size is listed for some rows: how often the clone was seen (once, few, many), or a class if it is expanded.

cdr3_aa | cdr3_nt | j_call | clone_size | cdr3_length | d_call | v_call
CASSQAIAGGETQYF | TGCGCCAGCAGCCAAGCGATAGCTGGCGGGGAGACCCAGTACTTC | TRBJ2-5 | few | 15 | - | TRBV4-1
CASSPGTSGPHSSYNEQFF | TGTGCTAGCAGCCCCGGGACTAGCGGTCCCCACAGCTCCTACAATGAGCAGTTCTTC | TRBJ2-1 | - | 19 | TRBD2 | TRBV7-7
CASSYGGGASYNEQFF | TGTGCCAGCAGTTACGGCGGGGGGGCATCCTACAATGAGCAGTTCTTC | TRBJ2-1 | - | 16 | TRBD2 | TRBV6-5
CASSLDGAYEQYF | TGCGCCAGCAGTCTGGACGGGGCCTACGAGCAGTACTTC | TRBJ2-7 | many | 13 | - | TRBV5-1
CSARDYLQSYEQYF | TGCAGTGCTAGAGATTACCTACAGTCCTACGAGCAGTACTTC | TRBJ2-7 | many | 14 | - | TRBV20-1
CASSPGDWSEGYTF | TGCGCCAGCAGCCCCGGGGACTGGTCGGAAGGCTACACCTTC | TRBJ1-2 | - | 14 | - | TRBV5-1
CATSDLPSGSGEETQYF | TGTGCCACCAGTGATTTGCCTAGCGGGAGCGGCGAAGAGACCCAGTACTTC | TRBJ2-5 | - | 17 | TRBD2 | TRBV24-1
CATSDGTSGNEQFF | TGTGCCACCAGTGATGGGACTAGCGGCAATGAGCAGTTCTTC | TRBJ2-1 | - | 14 | TRBD2 | TRBV24-1
CSAAGPLGVGYTF | TGCAGTGCTGCTGGGCCACTGGGAGTTGGCTACACCTTC | TRBJ1-2 | many | 13 | - | TRBV20-1
CSASPQEPQHF | TGCAGTGCTAGCCCGCAAGAGCCCCAGCATTTT | TRBJ1-5 | - | 11 | - | TRBV20-1
CASSSRASSYEQYF | TGTGCCAGCAGTTCCAGGGCTAGCTCCTACGAGCAGTACTTC | TRBJ2-7 | many | 14 | - | TRBV7-6
CASSLDQGRSGNTIYF | TGTGCCAGCAGCTTAGATCAGGGGCGCTCTGGAAACACCATATATTTT | TRBJ1-3 | few | 16 | - | TRBV7-2
CAISGTGGGYEQYF | TGTGCCATCAGTGGGACAGGGGGTGGGTACGAGCAGTACTTC | TRBJ2-7 | few | 14 | TRBD1 | TRBV10-3
CASSLIEGPRSSGANVLTF | TGTGCCAGCAGCTTAATAGAGGGTCCCCGTAGCTCTGGGGCCAACGTCCTGACTTTC | TRBJ2-6 | - | 19 | - | TRBV7-8
CASSTDRFSGNTIYF | TGTGCCAGCAGTACAGACAGATTCTCTGGAAACACCATATATTTT | TRBJ1-3 | - | 15 | - | TRBV6-5
CASSVQDRAGYGYTF | TGTGCCAGCAGCGTACAAGACAGGGCTGGCTATGGCTACACCTTC | TRBJ1-2 | - | 15 | TRBD1 | TRBV5-4
CASSYPGLIYNEQFF | TGTGCCAGCAGTTATCCGGGACTGATCTACAATGAGCAGTTCTTC | TRBJ2-1 | - | 15 | - | TRBV6-2/TRBV6-3
CSARISGLASPGRETQYF | TGCAGTGCTAGAATCTCGGGACTAGCGAGCCCCGGGCGAGAGACCCAGTACTTC | TRBJ2-5 | - | 18 | TRBD2 | TRBV20-1
CSARRTGSATQFF | TGCAGTGCTAGACGAACAGGGTCGGCGACCCAGTTCTTC | TRBJ2-1 | - | 13 | - | TRBV20-1
CASSQVIRVGGELFF | TGTGCCAGCAGCCAAGTAATCAGGGTGGGCGGGGAGCTGTTTTTT | TRBJ2-2 | - | 15 | - | TRBV4-2
CASSQDWTSGRAMYF | TGTGCCAGCAGCCAAGATTGGACTAGCGGGAGGGCCATGTACTTC | TRBJ2-4 | - | 15 | TRBD2 | TRBV7-2
CSARDLGGGDQETQYF | TGCAGTGCTAGAGATCTGGGGGGAGGCGACCAAGAGACCCAGTACTTC | TRBJ2-5 | few | 16 | - | TRBV20-1
CASRTGTRLNTQYF | TGTGCCAGCAGAACGGGGACCAGGCTGAATACGCAGTATTTT | TRBJ2-3 | - | 14 | - | TRBV12-3/TRBV12-4
CASSNGYGYTF | TGTGCCAGCAGTAACGGCTATGGCTACACCTTC | TRBJ1-2 | - | 11 | - | TRBV7-2
CASTTPLLEQYF | TGTGCCAGCACCACTCCCCTACTCGAGCAGTACTTC | TRBJ2-7 | - | 12 | - | TRBV2
CASSLVDRPSYEQYF | TGTGCCAGCAGCCTTGTTGATCGCCCTTCCTACGAGCAGTACTTC | TRBJ2-7 | - | 15 | - | TRBV11-2
CASSELGKGSYNEQFF | TGTGCCAGCAGTGAATTGGGGAAGGGATCCTACAATGAGCAGTTCTTC | TRBJ2-1 | few | 16 | - | TRBV25-1
CASSVDRGGYTF | TGCGCCAGCAGCGTAGACAGGGGTGGCTACACCTTC | TRBJ1-2 | few | 12 | TRBD1 | TRBV5-1
CASSLAGSSYNGQFF | TGTGCCAGCAGCTTAGCGGGAAGCTCCTACAATGGGCAGTTCTTC | TRBJ2-1 | - | 15 | - | TRBV11-2
CASSEGRAGPISYEQYF | TGTGCCAGCAGTGAAGGTAGAGCAGGCCCCATCTCCTACGAGCAGTACTTC | TRBJ2-7 | few | 17 | - | TRBV2
CSVGYRDGGYTF | TGCAGCGTGGGTTACAGGGACGGCGGCTACACCTTC | TRBJ1-2 | many | 12 | - | TRBV29-1
CSVFRQGSSSYEQYF | TGCAGCGTCTTCCGACAGGGCTCCAGCTCCTACGAGCAGTACTTC | TRBJ2-7 | - | 15 | TRBD1 | TRBV29-1
CASSLNSVGGASYEQYF | TGTGCCAGCAGCTTAAATAGCGTCGGCGGGGCCTCCTACGAGCAGTACTTC | TRBJ2-7 | - | 17 | - | TRBV7-2
CASSLGNVLTF | TGTGCCAGCAGCTTAGGAAACGTCCTGACTTTC | TRBJ2-6 | few | 11 | - | TRBV11-2
CASSPAGVVRDTQYF | TGTGCCAGCAGCCCCGCCGGAGTGGTCCGAGATACGCAGTATTTT | TRBJ2-3 | - | 15 | - | TRBV3-1
CASSPGWAGGLGYTF | TGTGCCAGCAGCCCAGGGTGGGCAGGGGGCCTGGGCTACACCTTC | TRBJ1-2 | - | 15 | TRBD1 | TRBV7-2
CASNPTGTGYYGYTF | TGTGCCAGCAACCCCACCGGGACAGGGTATTATGGCTACACCTTC | TRBJ1-2 | few | 15 | TRBD1 | TRBV28
CASSYPPGLGEQFF | TGTGCCAGCAGTTACCCGCCCGGTTTGGGTGAGCAGTTCTTC | TRBJ2-1 | few | 14 | - | TRBV6-2/TRBV6-3
CASSSPPQAKNIQYF | TGTGCCAGCAGCTCCCCACCTCAAGCCAAAAACATTCAGTACTTC | TRBJ2-4 | few | 15 | - | TRBV7-2
CASSQATGLSYEQYF | TGCGCCAGCAGCCAAGCAACAGGGTTGTCCTACGAGCAGTACTTC | TRBJ2-7 | - | 15 | - | TRBV4-3
CASSQSHGTAYNEQYF | TGCGCCAGCAGCCAAAGCCATGGGACAGCCTACAATGAGCAGTACTTC | TRBJ2-7 | - | 16 | TRBD1 | TRBV4-3
CAVSEHSDKETQYF | TGTGCCGTCAGTGAGCACTCGGACAAAGAGACCCAGTACTTC | TRBJ2-5 | once | 14 | - | TRBV10-3
CASSREGGRSPLHF | TGCGCCAGCAGCCGTGAAGGGGGGAGGTCACCCCTCCACTTT | TRBJ1-6 | once | 14 | - | TRBV4-3
CASSYPGGLAKNIQYF | TGTGCCAGCAGTTATCCGGGGGGACTAGCCAAAAACATTCAGTACTTC | TRBJ2-4 | - | 16 | TRBD2 | TRBV6-2/TRBV6-3
CASSPDPNLYNEQFF | TGTGCCAGCAGCCCAGATCCGAATTTATACAATGAGCAGTTCTTC | TRBJ2-1 | - | 15 | - | TRBV7-2
CASSVAQNTDTQYF | TGTGCCAGCAGCGTAGCACAGAACACAGATACGCAGTATTTT | TRBJ2-3 | - | 14 | - | TRBV7-2
CASSQDRRGATNEKLFF | TGTGCCAGCAGCCAAGATCGGCGGGGCGCAACTAATGAAAAACTGTTTTTT | TRBJ1-4 | - | 17 | - | TRBV3-1